The rows below give T cell receptor beta chains drawn from one sample of a study of spatial heterogeneity in lung cancer. One entry per CDR3 protein results from TCRdb running MiXCR on the 5' RACE reads. Altogether 40,000 to 45,000 distinct CDR3 sequences are present, roughly 13% being singletons, with the ten largest covering 55% to 70%. The sequenced sample was PBMCs, obtained at surgery. These receptors were collected from a male donor with early-stage non-small cell lung cancer. The CDR3 runs from the conserved cysteine through the conserved F or W. The order of the fields is D gene, V gene, CDR3 protein. A D gene is named only where the DNA matches it firmly.

>TRBD1|TRBV12-3/TRBV12-4
CASSPPDRVGNEQFF
>TRBD1|TRBV11-3
CASSTQGAGDNEQFF
>-|TRBV5-1
CASSLDGQGYGYTF
>-|TRBV6-2/TRBV6-3
CASSYRYSNEQFF
>TRBD2|TRBV7-8
CASSLAYGGGEETQYF
>TRBD1|TRBV7-2
CASSLLMGQGVETQYF
>TRBD2|TRBV6-2/TRBV6-3
CASSLTSYDEQFF
>-|TRBV10-3
CAISGGPSYEQYF
>-|TRBV7-2
CASSLGGDQPQHF
>-|TRBV29-1
CSVEDVAPETQYF
>-|TRBV7-9
CASSLGLYTEAFF
>-|TRBV5-1
CASSLAGQEGSYGYTF
>-|TRBV12-3/TRBV12-4
CASSFSGQPLGAFF
>-|TRBV5-6
CASSLQAYEQYF
>-|TRBV25-1
CASSEQHRETQYF
>-|TRBV2
CASSEGLRPWDEQFF
>-|TRBV2
CASALPISYEQYF
>-|TRBV5-6
CASTRGGRGNQPQHF
>-|TRBV2
CASSVHYEQYF
>-|TRBV7-2
CASSSLATGNNEQFF
>TRBD2|TRBV7-3
CASSVLAGTYNEQFF
>TRBD1|TRBV7-2
CASSWGQGESQPQHF
>-|TRBV15
CATSSGKSTDTQYF
>-|TRBV11-2
CASSLSGWVRDEAFF
>-|TRBV7-6
CASSSTLGLRYEQYF
>-|TRBV5-1
CASRRDGPSGNTIYF
>-|TRBV5-1
CASSSGESGDYEQYF
>TRBD1|TRBV20-1
CSARATGGSDGYTF
>-|TRBV3-1
CASSQLGARTGELFF
>-|TRBV6-5
CASSPGSYEQYF
>-|TRBV5-1
CASSPRPTVSLRANYGYTF
>TRBD1|TRBV5-1
CASSGGQGRSKNIQYF
>-|TRBV20-1
CSARDRTLRRDEQYF
>TRBD2|TRBV7-2
CASRETSGYNEQFF
>TRBD1|TRBV5-1
CASSSQGDTEAFF
>TRBD1|TRBV2
CASSQQGDTGELFF
>-|TRBV18
CASSLLSFVDTEAFF
>-|TRBV7-8
CASSLGRNTEAFF
>-|TRBV5-6
CASSFLSPGNGYTF
>TRBD1|TRBV5-1
CASSPWDRASSYNSPLHF
>TRBD1|TRBV28
CASSLPGQVADTQYF